The TCR beta chain under discussion was sequenced for a study of T cell clonotyping in hematopoietic cell transplantation. Overall study findings and caveats: Pathologically expanded recipient clonotypes increased progressively from day 30 to day 180 as diversity fell. Broader posttransplant TCR repertoire diversity was predicted by graft donor and pretransplant recipient Inverse Simpson Index values.

Germline CDR1 SQVTM, CDR2 ANQGSEA. V dropped 4 bases and J dropped 3 bases, with 10 bases sitting between them. This CDR3 is 13 amino acids long. Comments on this clone: Its antigen is as yet unknown.

Profiling relied on immunoSEQ multiplex PCR, and the TCRdb table lists in-frame clones only, not all of them. This sample has around 15,000 clones; about 85% occur once, and the top ten carry about 4%. This receptor was identified in a male patient over 55 who had an allogeneic stem cell transplant from a related donor, so the T cells may come from the graft donor. Some clones in this sample may be carry-over from other donors' samples. This sequence joins TRBV29-1 and TRBJ1-5; D not certain. The source was PBMCs, collected 100 days after allogeneic stem cell transplant. CDR3 coding DNA: TGCAGCGTTGTAGAGACTTCCAATCAGCCCCAGCATTTT. Its protein is CSVVETSNQPQHF.